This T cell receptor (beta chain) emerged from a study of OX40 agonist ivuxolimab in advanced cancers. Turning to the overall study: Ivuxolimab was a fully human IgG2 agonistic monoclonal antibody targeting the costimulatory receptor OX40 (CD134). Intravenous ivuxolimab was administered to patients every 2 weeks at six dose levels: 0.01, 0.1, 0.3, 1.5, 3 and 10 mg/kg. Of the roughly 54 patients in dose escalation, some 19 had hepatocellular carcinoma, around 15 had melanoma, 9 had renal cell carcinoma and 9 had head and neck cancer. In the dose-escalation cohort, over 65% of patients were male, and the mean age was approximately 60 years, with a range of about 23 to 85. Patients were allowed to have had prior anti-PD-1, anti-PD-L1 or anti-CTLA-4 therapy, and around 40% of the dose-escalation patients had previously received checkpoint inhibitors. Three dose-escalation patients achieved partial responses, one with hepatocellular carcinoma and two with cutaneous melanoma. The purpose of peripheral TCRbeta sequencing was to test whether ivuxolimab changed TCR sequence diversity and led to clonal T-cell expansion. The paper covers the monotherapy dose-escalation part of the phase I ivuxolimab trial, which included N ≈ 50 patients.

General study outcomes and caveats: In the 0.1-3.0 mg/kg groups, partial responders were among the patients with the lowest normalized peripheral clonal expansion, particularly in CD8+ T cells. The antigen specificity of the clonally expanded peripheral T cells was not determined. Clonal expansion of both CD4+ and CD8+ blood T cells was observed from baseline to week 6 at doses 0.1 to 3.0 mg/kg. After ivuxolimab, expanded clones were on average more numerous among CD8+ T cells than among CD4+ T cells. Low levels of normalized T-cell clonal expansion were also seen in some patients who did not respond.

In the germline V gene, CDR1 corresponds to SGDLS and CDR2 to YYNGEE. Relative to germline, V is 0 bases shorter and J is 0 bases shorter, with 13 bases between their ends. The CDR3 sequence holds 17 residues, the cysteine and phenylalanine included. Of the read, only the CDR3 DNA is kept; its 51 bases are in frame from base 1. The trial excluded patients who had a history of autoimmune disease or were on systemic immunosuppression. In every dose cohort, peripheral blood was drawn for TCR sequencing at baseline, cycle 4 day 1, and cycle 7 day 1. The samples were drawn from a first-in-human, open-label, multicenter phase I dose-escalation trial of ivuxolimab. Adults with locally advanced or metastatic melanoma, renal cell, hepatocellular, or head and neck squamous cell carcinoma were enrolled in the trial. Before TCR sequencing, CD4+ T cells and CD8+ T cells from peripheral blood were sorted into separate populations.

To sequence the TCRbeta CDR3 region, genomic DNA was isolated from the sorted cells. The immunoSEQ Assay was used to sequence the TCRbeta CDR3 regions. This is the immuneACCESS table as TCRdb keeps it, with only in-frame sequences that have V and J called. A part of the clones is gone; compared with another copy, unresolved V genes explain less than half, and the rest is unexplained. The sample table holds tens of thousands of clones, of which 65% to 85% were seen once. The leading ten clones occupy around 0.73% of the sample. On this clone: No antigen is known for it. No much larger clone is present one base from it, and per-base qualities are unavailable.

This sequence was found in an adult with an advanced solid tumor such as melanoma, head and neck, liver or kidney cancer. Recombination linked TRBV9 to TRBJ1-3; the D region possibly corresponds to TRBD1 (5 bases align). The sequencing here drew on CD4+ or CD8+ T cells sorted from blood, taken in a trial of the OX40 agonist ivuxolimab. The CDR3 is CASSVGGGVNSGNTIYF. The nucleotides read TGTGCCAGCAGCGTAGGAGGAGGGGTCAACTCTGGAAACACCATATATTTT.